The rows below give T cell receptor beta chains drawn from one sample of a study of PD-1 blockade in mismatch repair-deficient tumors. The protocol was immunoSEQ multiplex PCR, while the TCRdb copy is restricted to in-frame clones and leaves out a portion. The repertoire holds approximately 120,000 clones, with about 85% as singletons. This material consisted of peripheral blood, taken 44 weeks after starting pembrolizumab. The receptors were gathered from an adult with mismatch repair-deficient cancer. Both conserved end residues are part of each CDR3. A D gene is named only where the DNA matches it firmly. Only some rows state a clone size, as once, few, many or a class for expanded clones.

j_call: TRBJ2-7; d_call: TRBD2; v_call: TRBV30; clone_size: NA; cdr3_aa: CAWSVFSRGAPYEQYF; cdr3_nt: TGTGCCTGGAGTGTATTTTCGCGGGGGGCACCCTACGAGCAGTACTTC
j_call: TRBJ2-2; d_call: NA; v_call: TRBV7-9; clone_size: few; cdr3_aa: CASSLTGELFF; cdr3_nt: TGTGCCAGCAGCCTCACCGGGGAGCTGTTTTTT
j_call: TRBJ1-2; d_call: NA; v_call: TRBV18; clone_size: NA; cdr3_aa: CASSPGLGYGYTF; cdr3_nt: TGTGCCAGCTCACCAGGGTTGGGATATGGCTACACCTTC
j_call: TRBJ2-5; d_call: NA; v_call: TRBV4-1; clone_size: NA; cdr3_aa: CASSLRGPQETQYF; cdr3_nt: TGCGCCAGCAGCCTCCGGGGACCACAAGAGACCCAGTACTTC
j_call: TRBJ2-3; d_call: TRBD2; v_call: TRBV28; clone_size: NA; cdr3_aa: CASSWASGRVDTQYF; cdr3_nt: TGTGCCAGCAGTTGGGCTAGCGGGAGGGTAGATACGCAGTATTTT
j_call: TRBJ2-7; d_call: NA; v_call: TRBV28; clone_size: NA; cdr3_aa: CASTLDRGSYEQYF; cdr3_nt: TGTGCCAGCACTCTGGACAGAGGCTCCTACGAGCAGTACTTC
j_call: TRBJ2-5; d_call: TRBD2; v_call: TRBV7-9; clone_size: NA; cdr3_aa: CASSPRLAEETQYF; cdr3_nt: TGTGCCAGCAGCCCACGGCTAGCGGAAGAGACCCAGTACTTC
j_call: TRBJ1-5; d_call: TRBD1; v_call: TRBV5-1; clone_size: few; cdr3_aa: CASSWGDRDQPQHF; cdr3_nt: TGCGCCAGCAGCTGGGGCGACAGGGATCAGCCCCAGCATTTT
j_call: TRBJ2-6; d_call: NA; v_call: TRBV27; clone_size: NA; cdr3_aa: CASTLRFAGANVLTF; cdr3_nt: TGTGCCAGCACCCTCCGGTTTGCTGGGGCCAACGTCCTGACTTTC
j_call: TRBJ2-7; d_call: NA; v_call: TRBV7-9; clone_size: NA; cdr3_aa: CASTTISWGSSYEQYF; cdr3_nt: TGTGCCAGCACCACAATTAGTTGGGGCAGCTCCTACGAGCAGTACTTC
j_call: TRBJ2-7; d_call: NA; v_call: TRBV30; clone_size: NA; cdr3_aa: CAWSRGQPHEQYF; cdr3_nt: TGTGCCTGGAGTAGAGGACAACCCCACGAGCAGTACTTC
j_call: TRBJ2-7; d_call: TRBD2; v_call: TRBV28; clone_size: NA; cdr3_aa: CASRGLAAYEQYF; cdr3_nt: TGTGCCAGCAGGGGACTAGCTGCCTACGAGCAGTACTTC
j_call: TRBJ2-5; d_call: TRBD1; v_call: TRBV28; clone_size: once; cdr3_aa: CASRGTGVRSQETQYF; cdr3_nt: TGTGCCAGCAGAGGTACAGGGGTGCGGTCCCAAGAGACCCAGTACTTC
j_call: TRBJ2-3; d_call: NA; v_call: TRBV19; clone_size: NA; cdr3_aa: CASSKLLLDSDTQYF; cdr3_nt: TGTGCCAGTAGTAAGTTATTGTTAGACTCAGATACGCAGTATTTT
j_call: TRBJ1-1; d_call: TRBD1; v_call: TRBV19; clone_size: NA; cdr3_aa: CASSTRDRNTEAFF; cdr3_nt: TGTGCCAGTAGTACCCGGGACAGGAACACTGAAGCTTTCTTT
j_call: TRBJ2-5; d_call: NA; v_call: TRBV27; clone_size: NA; cdr3_aa: CASSSQGYQETQYF; cdr3_nt: TGTGCCAGCAGTTCCCAGGGGTACCAAGAGACCCAGTACTTC
j_call: TRBJ2-2; d_call: NA; v_call: TRBV7-9; clone_size: NA; cdr3_aa: CASSPRGELFF; cdr3_nt: TGTGCCAGCAGCCCCCGCGGGGAGCTGTTTTTT
j_call: TRBJ2-7; d_call: NA; v_call: TRBV13; clone_size: NA; cdr3_aa: CASSYPGGYEQYF; cdr3_nt: TGTGCCAGCAGCTATCCTGGAGGGTACGAGCAGTACTTC
j_call: TRBJ2-3; d_call: NA; v_call: TRBV5-1; clone_size: NA; cdr3_aa: CASSLRDWKDTQYF; cdr3_nt: TGCGCCAGCAGCCTGCGGGACTGGAAAGATACGCAGTATTTT
j_call: TRBJ2-3; d_call: TRBD1; v_call: TRBV6-5; clone_size: NA; cdr3_aa: CASSYSTGPDTQYF; cdr3_nt: TGTGCCAGCAGTTACTCGACAGGGCCAGATACGCAGTATTTT
j_call: TRBJ2-4; d_call: TRBD1; v_call: TRBV27; clone_size: once; cdr3_aa: CASSPIGQGKNIQYF; cdr3_nt: TGTGCCAGCAGTCCCATTGGACAGGGGAAAAACATTCAGTACTTC
j_call: TRBJ2-2; d_call: NA; v_call: TRBV6-5; clone_size: NA; cdr3_aa: CASGDSGVYTGELFF; cdr3_nt: TGTGCCAGCGGAGATTCTGGGGTGTACACCGGGGAGCTGTTTTTT
j_call: TRBJ2-3; d_call: TRBD1; v_call: TRBV28; clone_size: NA; cdr3_aa: CASSWDSTGSADTQYF; cdr3_nt: TGTGCCAGCAGTTGGGATTCGACAGGGAGCGCAGATACGCAGTATTTT
j_call: TRBJ2-7; d_call: NA; v_call: TRBV6-1; clone_size: NA; cdr3_aa: CASSAGVGSYEQYF; cdr3_nt: TGTGCCAGCAGTGCCGGAGTTGGCTCCTACGAGCAGTACTTC
j_call: TRBJ1-2; d_call: TRBD1; v_call: TRBV28; clone_size: NA; cdr3_aa: CASQSSRDRDGYTF; cdr3_nt: TGTGCCAGTCAAAGTTCCCGGGACAGGGATGGCTACACCTTC
j_call: TRBJ2-7; d_call: NA; v_call: TRBV12-5; clone_size: NA; cdr3_aa: CASGYGPGRVYEQYF; cdr3_nt: TGTGCTAGTGGTTACGGACCTGGGCGGGTCTACGAGCAGTACTTC
j_call: TRBJ2-3; d_call: NA; v_call: TRBV6-4; clone_size: NA; cdr3_aa: CASSDGGSDTDTQYF; cdr3_nt: TGTGCCAGCAGTGACGGGGGGTCGGACACAGATACGCAGTATTTT